Sequencing of this T cell receptor (beta chain) was carried out in a study of T-cell memory formation after mild COVID-19 (dated by TCRdb to 2020 to 2023). Turning to the overall study: Most TCR sequence clusters were specific to one of the two donors. Longitudinal TCRalpha and TCRbeta repertoire sequencing tracked T-cell clones expanding and contracting after mild COVID-19 in a couple of donors. The cohort was made up of two young adult volunteers, one female and one male, who were previously healthy.

This sample was sequenced with an Illumina NovaSeq 6000. TCRalpha and TCRbeta cDNA libraries were built by 5'RACE with constant-segment primers, adding sample barcodes and unique molecular identifiers. RNA was extracted from every sample with Trizol reagent. Amplification of the libraries took two PCR steps, and the second step added a second sample barcode plus Illumina TruSeq adapters. Sequencing of libraries was performed on an Illumina NovaSeq with 2 x 150 bp paired-end reads. As for how the authors treated the data: Demultiplexing of reads and collapsing into UMI-guided consensus sequences were performed with migec v1.2.7. With mixcr v2.1.11, UMI consensuses were aligned to TRA and TRB V and J templates and assembled into clonotypes. Expanded or contracted clonotypes were those called significant by both edgeR and NoisET, with noise models trained on biological replicates. For edgeR calls, the thresholds were a false discovery rate-adjusted p below 0.01 and a log2 fold-change of 1. As an exploratory analysis of dynamics, max-normalized trajectories of the 1000 most abundant clonotypes were examined with PCA combined with hierarchical clustering. The CD4 or CD8 phenotype of responding clones was assigned using the separately sequenced CD4+ and CD8+ repertoires. Using fastp trimming at Q25 and MiXCR clonotype assembly, TCRdb reanalyzed the public sequencing data and kept in-frame beta chains. Rows with a matching CDR3 protein are joined into one entry that keeps the most common DNA and genes. TCRdb's processing, not the study's, gives the V and J calls here. For this sample the table gives about 340,000 distinct CDR3 sequences, of which 10% to 15% were detected only once. Of the sample, roughly 23% is held by the ten largest clones.

The study at large found these results: From day 15 to 85, contracting clones showed balanced CD4/CD8 phenotypes, whereas a second wave of clones that expanded from day 15 to 37 leaned towards CD4+. Contracting CD4+ clones were located mainly in the CM and EM memory subsets, whereas CD8+ clones were found to be enriched in EMRA. Some responding clones were detected in pre-infection memory, suggesting pre-existing cross-reactive memory T cells joined the SARS-CoV-2 response. The study covered only two mild cases, and larger cohorts including severe cases with pre-infection samples were considered necessary. Whether the second-wave clones peaking on day 37 were SARS-CoV-2 specific was not confirmed.

Ficoll-Paque density gradient centrifugation was used to isolate PBMCs. As concerns this clonotype: Which antigen it targets is not known. Per-base quality was not reported, and no clone a single base away is much larger than it.

CDR1 and CDR2 (SGHAT, FQNNGV) derive from the germline V gene. Clipping removes 8 bases from V and 2 bases from J, with 5 as the unmatched junction base count. CDR3 length: 13 amino acids, cysteine to phenylalanine. The sequence is cut down to CDR3 DNA, 39 bases in frame from base 1. This chain is built from TRBV11-2 and TRBJ1-1, with 7 bases aligning to TRBD1. Sequences were obtained from PBMCs or a T cell subset sorted from them (not recorded which). The clonotype originates from a man between 18 and 35 years old who had mild COVID-19 (a few samples of this study predate the infection). The sample titles of this study are shuffled in the database, so cell type and time point are left out; the donor was told from shared clones. The CDR3 protein sequence reads: CASGGDRNTEAFF. The DNA sequence reads TGTGCCAGCGGCGGGGACAGAAACACTGAAGCTTTCTTT.